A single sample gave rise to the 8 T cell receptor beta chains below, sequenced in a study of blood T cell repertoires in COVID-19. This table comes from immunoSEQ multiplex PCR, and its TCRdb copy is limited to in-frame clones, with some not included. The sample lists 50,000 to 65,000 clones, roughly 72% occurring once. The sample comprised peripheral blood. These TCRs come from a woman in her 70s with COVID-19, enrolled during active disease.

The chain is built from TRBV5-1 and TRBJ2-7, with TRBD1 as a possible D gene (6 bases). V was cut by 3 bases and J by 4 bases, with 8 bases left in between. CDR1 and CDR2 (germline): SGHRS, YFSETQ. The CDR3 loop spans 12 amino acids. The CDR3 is CASSYQGYEQYF. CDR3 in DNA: TGCGCCAGCAGCTATCAGGGGTACGAGCAGTACTTC.

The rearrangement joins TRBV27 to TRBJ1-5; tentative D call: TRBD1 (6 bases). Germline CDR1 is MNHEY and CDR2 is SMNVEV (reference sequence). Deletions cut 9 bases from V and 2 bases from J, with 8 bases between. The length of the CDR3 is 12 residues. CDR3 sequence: CASRQGNQPQHF. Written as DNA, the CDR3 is TGTGCCAGTAGACAGGGCAATCAGCCCCAGCATTTT.

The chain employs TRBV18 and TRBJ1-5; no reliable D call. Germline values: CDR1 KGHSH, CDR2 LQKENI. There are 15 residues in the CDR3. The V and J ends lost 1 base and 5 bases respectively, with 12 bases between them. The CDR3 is CASSPRARQDQPQHF. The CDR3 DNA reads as TGTGCCAGCTCACCACGGGCAAGGCAAGATCAGCCCCAGCATTTT.

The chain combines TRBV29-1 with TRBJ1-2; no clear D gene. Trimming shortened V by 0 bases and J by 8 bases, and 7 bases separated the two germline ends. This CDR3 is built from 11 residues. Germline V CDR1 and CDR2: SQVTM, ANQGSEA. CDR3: CSVEDGGGYTF. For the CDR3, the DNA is TGCAGCGTTGAAGATGGAGGCGGCTACACCTTC.

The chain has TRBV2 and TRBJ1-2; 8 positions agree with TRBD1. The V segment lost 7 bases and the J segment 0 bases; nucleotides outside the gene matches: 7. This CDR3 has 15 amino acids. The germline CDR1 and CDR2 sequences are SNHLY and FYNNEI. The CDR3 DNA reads TGTGCCAGCATAGGACAGGGTCACGCTAACTATGGCTACACCTTC. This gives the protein CASIGQGHANYGYTF.

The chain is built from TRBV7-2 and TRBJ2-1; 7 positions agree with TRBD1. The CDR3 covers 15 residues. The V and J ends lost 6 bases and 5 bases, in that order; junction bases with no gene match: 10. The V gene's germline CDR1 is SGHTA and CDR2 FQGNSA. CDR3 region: CASRLDTGVHNEQFF. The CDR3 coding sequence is TGTGCCAGCAGGCTCGATACAGGGGTGCACAATGAGCAGTTCTTC.

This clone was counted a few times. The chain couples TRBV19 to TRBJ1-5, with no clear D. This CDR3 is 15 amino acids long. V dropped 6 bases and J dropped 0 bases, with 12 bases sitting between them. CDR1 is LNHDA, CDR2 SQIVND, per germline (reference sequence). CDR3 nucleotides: TGTGCCAGTAGCTACTCCGGGAATAGCAATCAGCCCCAGCATTTT. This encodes CASSYSGNSNQPQHF.

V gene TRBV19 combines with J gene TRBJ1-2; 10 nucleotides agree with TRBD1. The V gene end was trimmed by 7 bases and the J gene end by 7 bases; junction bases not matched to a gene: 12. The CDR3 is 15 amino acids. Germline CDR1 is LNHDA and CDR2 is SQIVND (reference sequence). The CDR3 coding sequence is TGTGCCAGTAATGCACCCCGACAGGGGGCTGGTGGCTACACCTTC. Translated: CASNAPRQGAGGYTF.